This T cell receptor (beta chain) derives from a study of Ad26.COV2.S vaccination and SARS-CoV-2 variants. The wider study: The vaccine Ad26.COV2.S was put into the muscle once, or twice with 56 days between.

Assay used: immunoSEQ multiplex PCR; TCRdb lists only in-frame clones, some missing. The repertoire consists of around 450,000 clones, with 89% occurring once and the leading ten covering about 2.7%. As for this clone: Antigen specificity is unknown.

The study, taken as a whole, reports: Breadth of non-spike TCRs did not differ between vaccinees and placebo recipients.

Treatment specified: some 20 received Ad26.COV2.S at low or high dose, single or two shots; roughly five received placebo; per-sample allocation not given. Samples analyzed were those drawn on day 63 after the first vaccine or placebo injection. The individual, an adult aged 18-55 years, was a donor in Boston. Looked up from germline, CDR1 is MDHEN and CDR2 is SYDVKM. V was trimmed by 8 bases and J by 0 bases, leaving 11 bases between them. The CDR3 has 15 residues. The chain couples TRBV28 to TRBJ1-6; D unclear. Sequencing was performed on peripheral blood, taken in a trial of Ad26.COV2.S vaccine versus placebo. The receptor comes from a person aged 18-65 years who received the Ad26.COV2.S COVID-19 vaccine or a placebo. This chain's CDR3 is CASALRSSYNSPLHF. Here the CDR3 DNA reads TGTGCCAGCGCCTTAAGGAGCTCCTATAATTCACCCCTCCACTTT. Full variable domain (remainder filled in from reference TRBV28 and TRBJ1-6): DVKVTQSSRYLVKRTGEKVFLECVQDMDHENMFWYRQDPGLGLRLIYFSYDVKMKEKGDIPEGYSVSREKKERFSLILESASTNQTSMYLCASALRSSYNSPLHFGNGTRLTVT.